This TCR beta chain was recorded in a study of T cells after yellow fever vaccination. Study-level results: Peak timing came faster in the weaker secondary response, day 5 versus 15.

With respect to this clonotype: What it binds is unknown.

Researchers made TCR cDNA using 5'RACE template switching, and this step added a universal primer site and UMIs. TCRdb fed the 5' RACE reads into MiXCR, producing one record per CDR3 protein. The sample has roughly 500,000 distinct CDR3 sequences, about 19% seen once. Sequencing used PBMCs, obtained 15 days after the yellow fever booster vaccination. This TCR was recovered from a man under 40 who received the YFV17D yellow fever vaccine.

CDR3 region: CASSFLSAGEEKLFF. The CDR3, as DNA: TGTGCCAGCAGTTTTTTAAGCGCGGGCGAGGAAAAACTGTTTTTT. The chain combines TRBV28 with TRBJ1-4; the D is unclear. CDR1 is MDHEN, CDR2 SYDVKM, per germline. V shed 3 bases and J shed 8 bases, with 16 bases lying between them. This CDR3 is 15 amino acids long.